Included here is one T cell receptor (beta chain) sequence, with context. Its cognate antigen is unknown. CDR3 size: 15 residues. Germline values: CDR1 SGHTA, CDR2 FQGNSA. Trimming cost V 3 bases and J 6 bases, with 14 bases left between them. Data came from immunoSEQ multiplex PCR; TCRdb stores just in-frame clones and leaves some out. The repertoire includes about 80,000 clones, roughly 80% of them detected once, and under 1.2% sits in the top ten. The data derive from a study of vaccination effects on CD4 cells after COVID-19. Study context: Samples were taken post-vaccine, and their median timing was 72 days after the second dose.

Prior to sequencing, the ViraFEST assay stimulated PBMC with viral peptide pools, which expanded the antigen-specific CD4+ T cells. An approximately 10-day culture period preceded the isolation of CD4+ T cells. Participants got two doses of BNT162b2 or mRNA-1273 vaccine. Previously uninfected by SARS-CoV-2, the vaccine recipients also showed negative nucleocapsid antibodies. This sequence joins TRBV7-2 and TRBJ1-4; D call uncertain. This specimen consisted of CD4+ T cells from PBMCs cultured with HCoV-OC43 spike peptides, obtained after COVID-19 vaccination. The subset denotes: HCoV-OC43 spike overlapping peptide pool stimulation. This receptor was obtained from a human donor who received a COVID-19 vaccine. CDR3 residues: CASSFFSGLDEKLFF. CDR3 coding DNA: TGTGCCAGCAGCTTTTTCTCTGGTCTGGATGAAAAACTGTTTTTT.